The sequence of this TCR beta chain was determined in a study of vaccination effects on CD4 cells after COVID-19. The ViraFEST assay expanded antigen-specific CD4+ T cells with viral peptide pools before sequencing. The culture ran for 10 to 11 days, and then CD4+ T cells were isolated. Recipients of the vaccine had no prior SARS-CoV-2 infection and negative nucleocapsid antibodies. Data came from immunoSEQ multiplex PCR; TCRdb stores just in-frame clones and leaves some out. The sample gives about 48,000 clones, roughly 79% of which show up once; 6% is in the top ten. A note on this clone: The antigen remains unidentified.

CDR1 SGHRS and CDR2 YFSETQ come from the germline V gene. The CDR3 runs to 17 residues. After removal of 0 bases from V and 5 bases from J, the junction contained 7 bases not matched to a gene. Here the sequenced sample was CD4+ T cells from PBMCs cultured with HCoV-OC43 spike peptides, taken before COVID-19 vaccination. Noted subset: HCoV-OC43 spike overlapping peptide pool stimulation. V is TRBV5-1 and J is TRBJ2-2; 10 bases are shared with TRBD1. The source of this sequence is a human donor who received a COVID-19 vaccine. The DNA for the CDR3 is TGCGCCAGCAGCTTGGGCCCGACAGGGGGCGATACCGGGGAGCTGTTTTTT. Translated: CASSLGPTGGDTGELFF. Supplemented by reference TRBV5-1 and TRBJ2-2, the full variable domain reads KAGVTQTPRYLIKTRGQQVTLSCSPISGHRSVSWYQQTPGQGLQFLFEYFSETQRNKGNFPGRFSGRQFSNSRSEMNVSTLELGDSALYLCASSLGPTGGDTGELFFGEGSRLTVL.